Listed below are T cell receptor beta chains from one sample, sequenced in a study of blood T cell repertoires in COVID-19. Assay used: immunoSEQ multiplex PCR; TCRdb lists only in-frame clones, some missing. The table includes fewer than 250,000 clones, approximately 90% detected once. Sequenced: peripheral blood. Receptors were obtained from a man aged 30-40 years with acute or convalescent COVID-19. CDR3s include the opening cysteine and the closing phenylalanine or tryptophan. Fields, in order: CDR3 length, V gene, clone size, D gene, J gene, CDR3 DNA, CDR3 protein. A D gene is named only where the DNA matches it firmly. Clone size is stated in some rows and not others, as once, few, many or a class when expanded.

cdr3_length: 16; v_call: TRBV6-6; clone_size: NA; d_call: TRBD1; j_call: TRBJ1-3; cdr3_nt: TGTGCCAGCAGTATGACAGGGGCCGGATCTGGAAACACCATATATTTT; cdr3_aa: CASSMTGAGSGNTIYF
cdr3_length: 15; v_call: TRBV9; clone_size: NA; d_call: TRBD1; j_call: TRBJ2-1; cdr3_nt: TGTGCCAGCAGCGGGGGACAGGGCTCCTACAATGAGCAGTTCTTC; cdr3_aa: CASSGGQGSYNEQFF
cdr3_length: 16; v_call: TRBV5-1; clone_size: NA; d_call: NA; j_call: TRBJ1-6; cdr3_nt: TGCGCCAGCAGCGCACAGGGCCCCAATTATAATTCACCCCTCCACTTT; cdr3_aa: CASSAQGPNYNSPLHF
cdr3_length: 13; v_call: TRBV28; clone_size: NA; d_call: NA; j_call: TRBJ2-7; cdr3_nt: TGTGCCAGCAGTTTTTACCTCGGGACACGGCAGTACTTC; cdr3_aa: CASSFYLGTRQYF
cdr3_length: 14; v_call: TRBV6-5; clone_size: NA; d_call: TRBD1; j_call: TRBJ1-1; cdr3_nt: TGTGCCAGCAGTACCGGGACAGGGGCCTTCGAAGCTTTCTTT; cdr3_aa: CASSTGTGAFEAFF
cdr3_length: 15; v_call: TRBV5-5; clone_size: NA; d_call: TRBD1; j_call: TRBJ1-3; cdr3_nt: TGTGCCAGCAGCCCTCTAGGACAGGGAGAAAACACCATATATTTT; cdr3_aa: CASSPLGQGENTIYF
cdr3_length: 13; v_call: TRBV2; clone_size: once; d_call: NA; j_call: TRBJ2-3; cdr3_nt: TGTGCCAGCTCCGGGCAGGAGAGGGGGACGCAGTATTTT; cdr3_aa: CASSGQERGTQYF
cdr3_length: 12; v_call: TRBV20-1; clone_size: NA; d_call: NA; j_call: TRBJ1-2; cdr3_nt: TGCAGTGCTAGTCATCAGGGTTCTGGCTACACCTTC; cdr3_aa: CSASHQGSGYTF
cdr3_length: 15; v_call: TRBV6-4; clone_size: NA; d_call: TRBD1; j_call: TRBJ2-6; cdr3_nt: TGTGCCAGCAGTGGGACAGGGCAAGGGGCCAACGTCCTGACTTTC; cdr3_aa: CASSGTGQGANVLTF
cdr3_length: 13; v_call: TRBV28; clone_size: NA; d_call: NA; j_call: TRBJ1-1; cdr3_nt: TGTGCCAGCAGGAGTCAAATTAACACTGAAGCTTTCTTT; cdr3_aa: CASRSQINTEAFF
cdr3_length: 15; v_call: TRBV25-1; clone_size: NA; d_call: NA; j_call: TRBJ1-6; cdr3_nt: TGTGCCAGCAGTGAATATAGAGACTATAATTCACCCCTCCACTTT; cdr3_aa: CASSEYRDYNSPLHF
cdr3_length: 15; v_call: TRBV9; clone_size: NA; d_call: TRBD1; j_call: TRBJ2-3; cdr3_nt: TGTGCCAGCGGGGGACAGGCCCTAAGCACAGATACGCAGTATTTT; cdr3_aa: CASGGQALSTDTQYF
cdr3_length: 15; v_call: TRBV7-6; clone_size: few; d_call: NA; j_call: TRBJ2-2; cdr3_nt: TGTGCCAGCAGCTTCCAGACAGCTAACACCGGGGAGCTGTTTTTT; cdr3_aa: CASSFQTANTGELFF
cdr3_length: 16; v_call: TRBV30; clone_size: NA; d_call: NA; j_call: TRBJ1-5; cdr3_nt: TGTGCCTGGAGCCCCAAACAGGGTACGGGGAATCAGCCCCAGCATTTT; cdr3_aa: CAWSPKQGTGNQPQHF
cdr3_length: 15; v_call: TRBV18; clone_size: NA; d_call: TRBD1; j_call: TRBJ2-1; cdr3_nt: TGTGCCAGCTCACCGGACAGGGGGGGGTACAATGAGCAGTTCTTC; cdr3_aa: CASSPDRGGYNEQFF
cdr3_length: 13; v_call: TRBV30; clone_size: NA; d_call: NA; j_call: TRBJ1-2; cdr3_nt: TGTGCCTGGAGCGGGGGAGGGAACTATGGCTACACCTTC; cdr3_aa: CAWSGGGNYGYTF
cdr3_length: 14; v_call: TRBV5-1; clone_size: NA; d_call: NA; j_call: TRBJ2-7; cdr3_nt: TGCGCCAGCAGCTTGGGAGGCAGTTCCTACGAGCAGTACTTC; cdr3_aa: CASSLGGSSYEQYF
cdr3_length: 17; v_call: TRBV19; clone_size: NA; d_call: TRBD1; j_call: TRBJ2-1; cdr3_nt: TGTGCCAGTAGTATAGGGGCCGGGACAGGGTCGAAAAATGAGCAGTTCTTC; cdr3_aa: CASSIGAGTGSKNEQFF
cdr3_length: 15; v_call: TRBV5-1; clone_size: NA; d_call: TRBD1; j_call: TRBJ1-1; cdr3_nt: TGCGCCAGCAGCTTGACGACAGGGGCGAACACTGAAGCTTTCTTT; cdr3_aa: CASSLTTGANTEAFF
cdr3_length: 18; v_call: TRBV28; clone_size: few; d_call: TRBD1; j_call: TRBJ1-4; cdr3_nt: TGTGCCAGCAGGCTCGGGACAGGATTTATGGCGACTAATGAAAAACTGTTTTTT; cdr3_aa: CASRLGTGFMATNEKLFF
cdr3_length: 16; v_call: TRBV4-2; clone_size: NA; d_call: NA; j_call: TRBJ2-4; cdr3_nt: TGTGCCAGCAGCCCAGCACAAGCCCGGCGAGGGAACATTCAGTACTTC; cdr3_aa: CASSPAQARRGNIQYF
cdr3_length: 16; v_call: TRBV7-9; clone_size: NA; d_call: TRBD1; j_call: TRBJ1-1; cdr3_nt: TGTGCCAGCAGCGCCCGGACAGGGGGGATGAACACTGAAGCTTTCTTT; cdr3_aa: CASSARTGGMNTEAFF
cdr3_length: 15; v_call: TRBV3-1/TRBV3-2; clone_size: NA; d_call: TRBD1; j_call: TRBJ1-6; cdr3_nt: TGTGCCAGCAGCCGTTCGGGACAGGTCCGTTCACCCCTCCACTTT; cdr3_aa: CASSRSGQVRSPLHF
cdr3_length: 13; v_call: TRBV28; clone_size: NA; d_call: NA; j_call: TRBJ1-2; cdr3_nt: TGTGCCAGCAGTTTGCCCGGGAACTATGGCTACACCTTC; cdr3_aa: CASSLPGNYGYTF
cdr3_length: 16; v_call: TRBV19; clone_size: NA; d_call: TRBD1; j_call: TRBJ2-2; cdr3_nt: TGTGCCAGTAGTATACTGAGGACAGGGAACACCGGGGAGCTGTTTTTT; cdr3_aa: CASSILRTGNTGELFF
cdr3_length: 15; v_call: TRBV6-5; clone_size: NA; d_call: TRBD1; j_call: TRBJ1-1; cdr3_nt: TGTGCCAGCAGTTACGAGGGGGCCATGAACACTGAAGCTTTCTTT; cdr3_aa: CASSYEGAMNTEAFF
cdr3_length: 14; v_call: TRBV19; clone_size: NA; d_call: TRBD1; j_call: TRBJ2-7; cdr3_nt: TGTGCCAGTAGTCTCCGGGACAGGCTAAACGAGCAGTACTTC; cdr3_aa: CASSLRDRLNEQYF
cdr3_length: 15; v_call: TRBV7-9; clone_size: NA; d_call: TRBD1; j_call: TRBJ1-6; cdr3_nt: TGTGCCAGCAGTTCTCAACGACAGGGGAATTCACCCCTCCACTTT; cdr3_aa: CASSSQRQGNSPLHF
cdr3_length: 16; v_call: TRBV6-2/TRBV6-3; clone_size: NA; d_call: NA; j_call: TRBJ2-3; cdr3_nt: TGTGCCAGCAGTTACTGGTTCGGGAGCCCTACAGATACGCAGTATTTT; cdr3_aa: CASSYWFGSPTDTQYF
cdr3_length: 15; v_call: TRBV20-1; clone_size: once; d_call: TRBD1; j_call: TRBJ1-6; cdr3_nt: TGCAGTGCTAGTACCTCGGGACAGGTTGCTTCACCCCTCCACTTT; cdr3_aa: CSASTSGQVASPLHF
cdr3_length: 13; v_call: TRBV28; clone_size: few; d_call: TRBD1; j_call: TRBJ1-2; cdr3_nt: TGTGCCAGCAGGCGGGACAGCGAAAATGGCTACACCTTC; cdr3_aa: CASRRDSENGYTF
cdr3_length: 17; v_call: TRBV7-3; clone_size: NA; d_call: TRBD2; j_call: TRBJ2-5; cdr3_nt: TGTGCCAGCAGCTTGGCCGGGACTAGCGGCCTCTTAGAGACCCAGTACTTC; cdr3_aa: CASSLAGTSGLLETQYF
cdr3_length: 14; v_call: TRBV5-1; clone_size: once; d_call: NA; j_call: TRBJ1-2; cdr3_nt: TGCGCCAGCAGCTTGGGCAGTGGGAGCTATGGCTACACCTTC; cdr3_aa: CASSLGSGSYGYTF
cdr3_length: 13; v_call: TRBV5-1; clone_size: NA; d_call: NA; j_call: TRBJ1-2; cdr3_nt: TGCGCCAGCAGCTTTGGCAGGGGTGATGGCTACACCTTC; cdr3_aa: CASSFGRGDGYTF
cdr3_length: 14; v_call: TRBV5-1; clone_size: once; d_call: NA; j_call: TRBJ2-3; cdr3_nt: TGCGCCAGCAGCTTCTCTAGCGGCACAGATACGCAGTATTTT; cdr3_aa: CASSFSSGTDTQYF
cdr3_length: 14; v_call: TRBV3-1/TRBV3-2; clone_size: NA; d_call: NA; j_call: TRBJ1-4; cdr3_nt: TGTGCCAGCAGCCAAGACGTTCAGAATGAAAAACTGTTTTTT; cdr3_aa: CASSQDVQNEKLFF